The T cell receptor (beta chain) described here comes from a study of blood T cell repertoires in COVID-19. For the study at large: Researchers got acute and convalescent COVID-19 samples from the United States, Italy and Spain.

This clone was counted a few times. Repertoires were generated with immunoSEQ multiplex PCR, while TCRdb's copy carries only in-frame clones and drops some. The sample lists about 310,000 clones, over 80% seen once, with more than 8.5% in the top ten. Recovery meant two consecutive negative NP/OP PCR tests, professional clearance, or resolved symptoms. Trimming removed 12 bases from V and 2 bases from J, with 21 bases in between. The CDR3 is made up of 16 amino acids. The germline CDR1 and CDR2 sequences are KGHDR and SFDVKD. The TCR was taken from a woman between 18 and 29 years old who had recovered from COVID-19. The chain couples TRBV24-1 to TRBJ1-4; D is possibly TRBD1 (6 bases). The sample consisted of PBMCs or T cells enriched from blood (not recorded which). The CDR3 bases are TGTGCCCCCCAACAGGGAAGCCAGCGGACTAATGAAAAACTGTTTTTT. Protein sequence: CAPQQGSQRTNEKLFF.